The TCR beta chain described here comes from a study of cytomegalovirus exposure and HLA in healthy donors. Concerning this clone: Its matching antigen is unknown.

Profiling relied on immunoSEQ multiplex PCR, and the TCRdb table lists in-frame clones only, not all of them. The table records approximately 150,000 clones, approximately 87% of them present only once. V was cut by 11 bases and J by 5 bases, with 13 bases left in between. Germline assignment: CDR1 ENHRY and CDR2 SYGVKD. This CDR3 region has 12 residues. Study results and limitations: Clusters of TCRs from the first cohort tended to co-occur in the 90 to 150 validation repertoires (as a later analysis found). Some public TCRs appeared in many individuals, while most sequences were rare.

The approximately 130-subject validation cohort, separate from the approximately 630-subject first cohort, included the donors. The receptor's source is a woman in her 30s in good health and CMV-seronegative. The sequenced material came from PBMCs. J is TRBJ2-1 and V is TRBV10-3; possibly TRBD2 for D (6 bases). The CDR3 reads CAAGGSNNEQFF. CDR3 nucleotide sequence: TGTGCCGCCGGAGGGTCTAACAATGAGCAGTTCTTC.